This T cell receptor (beta chain) came from a study of identical twins. Template switching (which added a universal primer site) was used, and cDNA carried unique molecular identifiers. TCRdb reprocessed the 5' RACE reads with MiXCR, giving one entry per CDR3 protein. Here the sample spans 450,000 to 650,000 distinct CDR3 sequences, approximately 16% being singletons. CDR1 is MDHEN, CDR2 SYDVKM, per germline. The CDR3 length is 16 residues. V lost 5 bases to trimming and J lost 3 bases; unmatched junction nucleotides: 10. In addition, the sample was reused for a study of yellow fever vaccine responses in identical twins.

The sequencing sample was made of CD4+ T cells sorted from blood. The V gene is TRBV28, the J gene TRBJ2-1; 7 bases fit TRBD1. The clonotype originates from a woman aged 18 to 35 in good health. CDR3 sequence reads: CASSQLGQEFYNEQFF. The CDR3 DNA reads TGTGCCAGCAGTCAACTAGGACAGGAATTCTACAATGAGCAGTTCTTC.